Sequencing of this T cell receptor (beta chain) was carried out in a study of T cells in Graves' hyperthyroidism and ophthalmopathy. Germline V gives CDR1 SEHNR, CDR2 FQNEAQ (reference sequence). The ends were cut back, 4 bases at V and 1 base at J, with 13 bases in the middle. There are 15 residues in the CDR3. RNA transcripts gave rise to amplified TCR beta CDR3 regions. Researchers ran a first-round RT-PCR on the TCR CDR3 using the HTBI primer set. Each CDR3 protein gets one entry after TCRdb re-called the multiplex PCR reads with MiXCR. This table has hundreds of thousands of distinct CDR3 sequences, roughly 20% appearing once. Orbital computed tomography and thyroid ultrasound, together with serum TRAb and thyroxine and clinical symptoms, were used for diagnoses. This clonotype was picked up a small number of times. Its antigen remains unknown. Study results and limitations: Appearing also in blood were most of the thyroid clonotypes expanded above 0.001.

The chain couples TRBV7-9 to TRBJ1-1; D call uncertain. The sequence derives from a man aged 25-45 years with Graves' ophthalmopathy. Sequencing was carried out using blood. The CDR3 DNA reads TGTGCCAGCAGCTCCTCTTGGACGGGGAACACTGAAGCTTTCTTT. It is translated as CASSSSWTGNTEAFF.